The next 9 T cell receptor beta chains were all read from a single sample in a study of control samples from healthy donors and cancer patients. The method was immunoSEQ multiplex PCR; TCRdb's version includes in-frame clones alone and lacks a portion of them. The top ten clones hold roughly 1.5% of a sample with 170,000 or so clones, around 89% of them seen once. Material: blood. Every receptor here comes from a woman aged 45-65 years in good health.

The chain employs TRBV3-1 (or the pseudogene TRBV3-2) and TRBJ1-6, with 8 bases aligning to TRBD1. CDR1 and CDR2 from the germline V gene are LGHDT and YNNKEL (reference sequence). Germline trimming cut 8 bases from V and 10 bases from J; bases unmatched to any gene: 13. The CDR3 length is 15 residues. CDR3: CASGADRGRISPLHF. CDR3 in DNA: TGTGCCAGCGGAGCCGACAGGGGTCGAATCTCACCCCTCCACTTT.

The genes are TRBV29-1 and TRBJ2-7, with 8 bases fitting TRBD1. CDR1 is SQVTM and CDR2 is ANQGSEA in the germline V gene. After removal of 7 bases from V and 5 bases from J, the junction contained 4 bases not matched to a gene. The CDR3 loop spans 11 amino acids. The CDR3 region has the DNA TGCAGCGGCAGGACAGGGCACGAGCAGTACTTC. It translates to CSGRTGHEQYF.

A few counts support this clone. V and J are TRBV6-5 and TRBJ2-7, with TRBD2 matching 8 bases. The trim removed 0 bases at V and 9 bases at J, leaving 13 bases unmatched. Germline CDR1 is MNHEY and CDR2 is SVGAGI. The CDR3 is 16 amino acids. DNA for the CDR3: TGTGCCAGCAGTTACTCACCGGGACTAGATTCCGGTGGGCAGTACTTC. Its protein is CASSYSPGLDSGGQYF.

The J gene is TRBJ2-7, the V gene TRBV6-5; 9 bases agree with TRBD1. V lost 6 bases and J lost 2; bases outside the gene matches: 2. The CDR3 consists of 13 residues. The germline CDR1 and CDR2 sequences are MNHEY and SVGAGI. The CDR3 coding sequence is TGTGCCAGCAGCGGACAGGGGACCTACGAGCAGTACTTC. Protein sequence: CASSGQGTYEQYF.

This chain connects TRBV20-1 to TRBJ1-1, with no clear D. The V and J ends lost 3 bases and 1 base respectively, with 12 bases between them. The germline V gene has CDR1 DFQATT and CDR2 SNEGSKA (reference sequence). This CDR3 spans 14 amino acids. CDR3 DNA: TGCAGTGCTAGTTGGCCCGGGAAGAACACTGAAGCTTTCTTT. Amino acids: CSASWPGKNTEAFF.

The chain links TRBV5-6 to TRBJ1-1; D ambiguous. This CDR3 is built from 14 residues. Trimming stripped 0 bases from V and 1 base from J, with 7 bases between. Germline V gene sequence: CDR1 SGHDT, CDR2 YYEEEE. DNA of the CDR3: TGTGCCAGCAGCTTGGTGGTGGGGAACACTGAAGCTTTCTTT. Translation: CASSLVVGNTEAFF.

J is TRBJ2-1 and V is TRBV5-1; 7 bases align to TRBD2. This CDR3 comprises 15 residues. The junction had 8 bases not matched to a gene; V was cut back by 2 bases and J by 6 bases. Germline V gives CDR1 SGHRS, CDR2 YFSETQ. CDR3 sequence reads: CASSLRLAVLNEQFF. CDR3 DNA sequence: TGCGCCAGCAGCTTACGACTAGCCGTCCTCAATGAGCAGTTCTTC.

The gene calls are TRBV6-1 and TRBJ1-2; D perhaps matches TRBD1 (5 bases). CDR1 and CDR2 from the germline V gene are MNHNS and SASEGT. V lost 1 base and J 8 bases, leaving 17 bases between the germline ends. CDR3 size: 15 residues. CDR3 in DNA: TGTGCCAGCAGTGAAGGTGGGACCGCCGTCTTGGGCTACACCTTC. Protein sequence: CASSEGGTAVLGYTF.

This chain uses TRBV28 with TRBJ2-3, with D perhaps TRBD1 (6 bases). V was clipped by 6 bases and J by 2 bases, with 15 bases between them. This CDR3 has 15 residues. Germline V gene sequence: CDR1 MDHEN, CDR2 SYDVKM. The chain's CDR3 is CASRTGYLNTDTQYF. The CDR3 DNA reads TGTGCCAGCAGAACAGGGTACCTTAACACAGATACGCAGTATTTT.